The subject of this entry is one TCR beta chain. The data stem from a study of control samples from healthy donors and cancer patients. Germline CDR1 reads SGDLS; CDR2 reads YYNGEE. Germline trimming cut 4 bases from V and 4 bases from J; bases unmatched to any gene: 9. The CDR3 covers 16 residues. Method: immunoSEQ multiplex PCR; TCRdb's copy keeps in-frame clones and lacks some. The data show approximately 72,000 clones, approximately 89% seen once. The source is a middle-aged man in good health. Sequenced: blood. The chain couples TRBV9 to TRBJ1-3; 9 bases are shared with TRBD1. The chain's CDR3 is CASSRGGQGYGNTIYF. The CDR3 DNA is TGTGCCAGCAGCCGGGGCGGACAGGGGTACGGAAACACCATATATTTT.